This TCR beta chain was sequenced in a study of OX40 agonist ivuxolimab in advanced cancers. General observations from the study: The CD4+ and CD8+ T cells in the blood had expanded clonally by week 6 at 0.1 to 3.0 mg/kg.

The CDR3 extends over 13 amino acids. J was trimmed by 4 bases and V by 6 bases; bases with no gene match: 4. In germline, CDR1 is SNHLY, CDR2 FYNNEI. The method was immunoSEQ multiplex PCR; TCRdb's version includes in-frame clones alone and lacks a portion of them. The sample holds fewer than 95,000 clones, around 80% seen once. Remarks on this clone: Its antigen is not known.

The cohort excluded patients with autoimmune disease history or systemic immunosuppression. The source is an adult with an advanced solid tumor such as melanoma, head and neck, liver or kidney cancer. This rearrangement joins TRBV2 to TRBJ1-2; 8 bases match TRBD1. Sequenced here: CD4+ or CD8+ T cells sorted from blood, sampled in a trial of the OX40 agonist ivuxolimab. The CDR3 sequence: CASRTTGGYGYTF. CDR3 nucleotides: TGTGCCAGCAGAACAACAGGGGGCTATGGCTACACCTTC.